This T cell receptor beta chain was profiled in a study of blood T cell repertoires in COVID-19. About the study: Donors in the United States, Italy and Spain gave samples during acute or convalescent COVID-19. T cells, B-cell-depleted T cells, or PBMCs supplied cDNA or gDNA.

The Seattle patients, enrolled during active infection, were followed longitudinally. In the source study's methods: Estimation of nucleated cell counts relied on the amplification of reference gene primers. The protocol was immunoSEQ multiplex PCR, while the TCRdb copy is restricted to in-frame clones and leaves out a portion. The V and J calls and the clone size are those of that table, but D and trimming were determined from the DNA. This table has some 56,000 clones, 82% appearing once. The germline V and J ends were trimmed by 0 bases and 2 bases, with 10 bases remaining between them. Germline values: CDR1 LGHNA, CDR2 YNFKEQ. This CDR3 has 15 residues.

The receptor was isolated from a man older than 75 with COVID-19, enrolled during active disease. Sequenced input: peripheral blood. The V and J genes are TRBV4-2 and TRBJ2-5, with a weak D call TRBD2 (6 bases). Written as DNA, the CDR3 is TGTGCCAGCAGCCAAGATGGGAGGAAGCAAGAGACCCAGTACTTC. Encoded protein: CASSQDGRKQETQYF.